The clone carrying this T cell receptor (beta chain) was detected a few times. TCRdb itself ran the 5' RACE reads through MiXCR, one entry per CDR3 protein. The sample lists approximately 66,000 distinct CDR3 sequences; around 12% were seen once. This sample is part of a study of early T cells in non-severe SARS-CoV-2 infection. CDR1 and CDR2 from the germline V gene are SGHDN and FVKESK. This CDR3 contains 14 residues. Trimming removed 4 bases at V and 3 bases at J, with 10 bases between. This clonotype was sampled from an adult who was a healthcare worker with PCR-confirmed SARS-CoV-2 infection or an uninfected control (not recorded which). The donor label of this sample is uncertain. This chain uses TRBV14 with TRBJ1-3; D gene ambiguous. The material sequenced was whole blood, taken at baseline. The CDR3 region is CASSPRLGGNTIYF. Here the CDR3 DNA reads TGTGCCAGCAGCCCACGCCTCGGTGGAAACACCATATATTTT.